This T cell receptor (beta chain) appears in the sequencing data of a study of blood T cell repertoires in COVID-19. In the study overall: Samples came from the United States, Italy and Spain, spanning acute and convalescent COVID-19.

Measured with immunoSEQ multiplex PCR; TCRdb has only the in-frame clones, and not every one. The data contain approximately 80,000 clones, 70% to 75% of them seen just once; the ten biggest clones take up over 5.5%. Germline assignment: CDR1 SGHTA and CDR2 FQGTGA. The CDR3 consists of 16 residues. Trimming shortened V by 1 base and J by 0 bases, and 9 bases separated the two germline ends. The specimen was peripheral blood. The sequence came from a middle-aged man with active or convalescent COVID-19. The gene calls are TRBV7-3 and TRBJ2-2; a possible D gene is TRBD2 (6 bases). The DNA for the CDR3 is TGTGCCAGCAGCTTAATTGGCGGGGCGAACACCGGGGAGCTGTTTTTT. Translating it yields CASSLIGGANTGELFF.